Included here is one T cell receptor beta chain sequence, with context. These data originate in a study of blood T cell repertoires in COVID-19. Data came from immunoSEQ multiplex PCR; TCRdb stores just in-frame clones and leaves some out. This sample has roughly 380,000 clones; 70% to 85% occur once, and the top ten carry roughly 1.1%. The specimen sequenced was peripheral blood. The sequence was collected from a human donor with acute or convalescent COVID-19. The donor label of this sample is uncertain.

In nucleotides, the CDR3 is TGCGCCAGCAGCCAACAGCAGAGCTCCTACAATGAGCAGTTCTTC. It codes for CASSQQQSSYNEQFF. This chain joins TRBV5-1 and TRBJ2-1; no clear D gene. In germline, CDR1 is SGHRS, CDR2 YFSETQ. The CDR3 is 15 residues long. V lost 4 bases, J lost 0 bases, and 11 bases lay in between.